This T cell receptor (beta chain) was recovered during a study of persistence of HIV-infected CD4 T cells. Study context: Multiple blood draws of up to about 200 mL, except a couple of donors with single leukapheresis.

The libraries were made with immunoSEQ version 4 in survey mode. Genomic DNA was diluted to around 10 ng/uL, up to 1 ug per sample. The data were produced by immunoSEQ multiplex PCR, yet TCRdb's version contains in-frame clones alone and is incomplete. The sample has around 35,000 clones; 65% to 85% are singletons. Cells were stimulated with CMV-infected fibroblast lysates at 10 ug/mL. CD40L-negative CD69-negative CD45RO-high memory CD4+ T cells were sorted as populations depleted of antigen-responding cells. Donors had undetectable plasma HIV-1 RNA, under 50 copies/mL, for 4+ years. A remark on this clone: The target antigen is unknown.

The length of the CDR3 is 16 residues. V was pared by 10 bases and J by 6 bases, with 20 bases of the junction left unmatched. Germline CDR1 is SGHNT and CDR2 is YYREEE (reference sequence). This material consisted of CD4+ T cells sorted from PBMCs after roughly 20-hour stimulation, taken from a patient who received antiretroviral therapy. The origin of this receptor is an adult man with HIV who was CMV-seropositive. This sequence joins TRBV5-4 and TRBJ1-1; TRBD1 matches at 8 bases. The CDR3 coding sequence is TGTGCCCCCCGCTGGGGGGCAGGGGGCGGGGGAGCTGAAGCTTTCTTT. It codes for CAPRWGAGGGGAEAFF.